This passage covers 14 T cell receptor beta chains from one sample sequenced in a study of blood T cell repertoires in COVID-19. Profiling relied on immunoSEQ multiplex PCR, and the TCRdb table lists in-frame clones only, not all of them. Among about 130,000 clones, roughly four fifths were seen once, and the ten largest hold 7% to 10%. Sequencing input: PBMCs or T cells enriched from blood (not recorded which). These receptors all stem from a man in his fifties or sixties who had recovered from COVID-19.

The V call is TRBV6-1, the J call TRBJ1-5; D ambiguous. There are 15 residues in the CDR3. V was cut by 1 base and J by 1 base, with 8 bases left in between. Germline V CDR1 and CDR2: MNHNS, SASEGT. The CDR3 sequence is CASSEVIGSNQPQHF. CDR3 bases: TGTGCCAGCAGTGAAGTGATCGGGAGCAATCAGCCCCAGCATTTT.

In this sample, this clone turned up a few times. This sequence joins TRBV11-2 and TRBJ1-2; D gene unclear. Trimming removed 3 bases at V and 7 bases at J, with 18 bases between. This CDR3 spans 15 amino acids. The V gene's germline CDR1 is SGHAT and CDR2 FQNNGV. CDR3 sequence (DNA): TGTGCCAGCAGCTTCCCCCGGACGGCAGAGGGTGGCTACACCTTC. Encoded protein: CASSFPRTAEGGYTF.

V and J are TRBV5-1 and TRBJ2-7; 7 bases match TRBD2. Germline trimming cut 4 bases from V and 4 bases from J; bases unmatched to any gene: 5. The CDR3 is 13 residues long. Germline V gene lookup returns CDR1 SGHRS and CDR2 YFSETQ. For the CDR3, the DNA is TGCGCCAGCAGCACGGGACTACTTTACGAGCAGTACTTC. Its translation: CASSTGLLYEQYF. Based on the CDR3 plus reference TRBV5-1 and TRBJ2-7, the full variable domain is KAGVTQTPRYLIKTRGQQVTLSCSPISGHRSVSWYQQTPGQGLQFLFEYFSETQRNKGNFPGRFSGRQFSNSRSEMNVSTLELGDSALYLCASSTGLLYEQYFGPGTRLTVT.

V and J are TRBV2 and TRBJ2-7; 8 nucleotides align to TRBD1. The CDR3 spans 12 residues. CDR1 and CDR2 from the germline V gene are SNHLY and FYNNEI. V gave up 9 bases and J gave up 0 bases; unmatched junction bases: 1. Here the CDR3 reads CARGTGSYEQYF. In DNA form, the CDR3 reads TGTGCCAGGGGGACAGGCTCCTACGAGCAGTACTTC. The entire variable domain, with the rest obtained from reference TRBV2 and TRBJ2-7, is as follows: EPEVTQTPSHQVTQMGQEVILRCVPISNHLYFYWYRQILGQKVEFLVSFYNNEISEKSEIFDDQFSVERPDGSNFTLKIRSTKLEDSAMYFCARGTGSYEQYFGPGTRLTVT.

V gene TRBV6-5 combines with J gene TRBJ1-1, with 8 positions matching TRBD1. This CDR3 comprises 15 residues. The germline V gene encodes CDR1 MNHEY and CDR2 SVGAGI. V was clipped by 5 bases and J by 5 bases; unmatched bases: 10. The CDR3 is CASSTDRVEGTEAFF. The CDR3 coding sequence is TGTGCCAGCAGTACGGACAGGGTGGAGGGTACTGAAGCTTTCTTT.

The chain carries TRBV28 and TRBJ1-4; D uncertain. This CDR3 spans 13 amino acids. The V gene's germline CDR1 is MDHEN and CDR2 SYDVKM. V was pared by 2 bases and J by 8 bases, with 9 bases between. Here the CDR3 DNA reads TGTGCCAGCAGTTTAATGGCACCCGAAAAACTGTTTTTT. Its protein product is CASSLMAPEKLFF.

This clone was seen a handful of times. This chain uses TRBV7-2 with TRBJ1-4, with 12 bases identical to TRBD1. V shed 5 bases, J shed 7 bases, and the junction held 8 bases outside the gene matches. In germline, CDR1 is SGHTA, CDR2 FQGNSA. This CDR3 is 16 amino acids long. The DNA for the CDR3 is TGTGCCAGCAGCCCCGCTGGGACAGGGGGCGGTGAAAAACTGTTTTTT. This codes for CASSPAGTGGGEKLFF.

This clone was counted a single time. This chain uses TRBV27 with TRBJ2-4, with 9 bases identical to TRBD2. CDR3 size: 18 residues. V shed 4 bases, J shed 0 bases, and the junction held 10 bases outside the gene matches. CDR1 MNHEY and CDR2 SMNVEV come from the germline V gene (reference sequence). The DNA for the CDR3 is TGTGCCAGCAGTTCGTTGATAGCGGGGGCTCTAGCCAAAAACATTCAGTACTTC. Translated, it gives CASSSLIAGALAKNIQYF.

The chain employs TRBV30 and TRBJ1-1, with D hard to call. V dropped 4 bases and J dropped 1 base, with 13 bases sitting between them. This CDR3 is built from 14 residues. Germline lookup yields CDR1 GTSNPN and CDR2 SVGIG (reference sequence). CDR3 nucleotides: TGTGCCTGGAACGTCGGACGGGAGAACACTGAAGCTTTCTTT. It translates to CAWNVGRENTEAFF.

This clone was seen more than once but under ten times. V is TRBV19 and J is TRBJ1-5, with D possibly TRBD1 on 6 matching bases. Germline V gene lookup returns CDR1 LNHDA and CDR2 SQIVND (reference sequence). The CDR3 consists of 15 residues. V lost 5 bases, J lost 1 base, and 12 bases lay in between. CDR3 residues: CASSASGQSNQPQHF. The CDR3 DNA reads as TGTGCCAGTAGTGCCTCCGGACAGAGCAATCAGCCCCAGCATTTT.

The V call is TRBV4-1, the J call TRBJ2-5; perhaps TRBD2 as D (5 bases). The germline V gene has CDR1 MGHRA and CDR2 YSYEKL. V was clipped by 3 bases and J by 5 bases, with 13 bases between them. The length of the CDR3 is 14 residues. DNA for the CDR3: TGCGCCAGCAGCCATCCCAGCACTAGGGAGACCCAGTACTTC. Protein product: CASSHPSTRETQYF.

The V call is TRBV24-1, the J call TRBJ1-5; D possibly corresponds to TRBD1 (5 bases). Germline values: CDR1 KGHDR, CDR2 SFDVKD. V was pared by 5 bases and J by 1 base, with 8 bases between. CDR3 length: 14 amino acids. CDR3 sequence: CATSGGTSNQPQHF. The DNA for the CDR3 is TGTGCCACCAGTGGCGGGACGAGCAATCAGCCCCAGCATTTT.

The gene calls are TRBV7-9 and TRBJ2-2; no definite D call. CDR1 SEHNR and CDR2 FQNEAQ come from the germline V gene (reference sequence). V was shortened by 1 base and J by 3 bases, with 6 bases between the two germline ends. CDR3 length equals 14 residues. In DNA form, the CDR3 reads TGTGCCAGCAGCTTAGGGCAGGACACCGGGGAGCTGTTTTTT. Amino acid sequence: CASSLGQDTGELFF.

As DNA, the CDR3 is TGTGCCAGCAGCTTACTTCCAGATACGCAGTATTTT. Amino acid sequence: CASSLLPDTQYF. This chain connects TRBV7-6 to TRBJ2-3; D is unclear. This CDR3 contains 12 residues. The V end lost 2 bases, the J end lost 4 bases, and 4 bases lay between the germline ends. Germline lookup yields CDR1 SGHVS and CDR2 FNYEAQ.